The 9 T cell receptor beta chains presented below share a single source sample, sequenced in a study of cytomegalovirus exposure and HLA in healthy donors. 13 Jbeta primers and 60 Vbeta primers were used for the PCR. TCRdb keeps only in-frame clones here, not all; method: immunoSEQ multiplex PCR. Here the sample spans some 160,000 clones, 65% to 85% being singletons. Input material: PBMCs. Receptors originate from a woman aged 18-30 years in good health and CMV-seronegative.

The chain links TRBV7-2 to TRBJ1-4; maybe TRBD1 (5 bases). From germline, CDR1 is SGHTA and CDR2 FQGNSA. The CDR3 covers 14 residues. V lost 4 bases to trimming and J lost 4 bases, with 10 bases between them. The CDR3 coding sequence is TGTGCCAGCAGCTCCCGGGGGGGTAATGAAAAACTGTTTTTT. Its translation is CASSSRGGNEKLFF.

The V gene is TRBV18, the J gene TRBJ1-6; 8 bases map to TRBD1. Germline values: CDR1 KGHSH, CDR2 LQKENI. The junction had 15 bases not matched to a gene; V was cut back by 1 base and J by 7 bases. This CDR3 is built from 19 residues. The CDR3 nucleotides read TGTGCCAGCTCACCACTCCGGACAGGGTCTCCATCTCCAAATTCACCCCTCCACTTT. Protein sequence: CASSPLRTGSPSPNSPLHF. The whole variable domain, remainder taken from reference TRBV18 and TRBJ1-6, is NAGVMQNPRHLVRRRGQEARLRCSPMKGHSHVYWYRQLPEEGLKFMVYLQKENIIDESGMPKERFSAEFPKEGPSILRIQQVVRGDSAAYFCASSPLRTGSPSPNSPLHFGNGTRLTVT.

Here the CDR3 reads CAGEVGVNTEFF. As DNA, the CDR3 is TGTGCCGGGGAAGTCGGGGTGAACACGGAGTTCTTC. The chain links TRBV2 to TRBJ2-1, with a tentative D call TRBD2 (5 bases). The V end lost 11 bases, the J end lost 14 bases, and 22 bases lay between the germline ends. The CDR3 is 12 amino acids. Germline V gene data show CDR1 as SNHLY and CDR2 as FYNNEI.

The chain carries TRBV6-5 and TRBJ2-2; TRBD2 aligns across 10 bases. Losses at the gene ends were 10 bases for V and 5 bases for J; bases not matched to a gene: 4. Germline values: CDR1 MNHEY, CDR2 SVGAGI. The length of the CDR3 is 13 residues. This CDR3 is CATGLAATGELFF. CDR3 bases: TGTGCCACTGGACTAGCGGCGACCGGGGAGCTGTTTTTT.

This chain uses TRBV7-9 with TRBJ2-7; D is unresolved. V lost 0 bases and J 4 bases, leaving 10 bases between the germline ends. CDR1 and CDR2 (germline): SEHNR, FQNEAQ (reference sequence). The CDR3 spans 14 residues. CDR3 in DNA: TGTGCCAGCAGCTTAGCGGCCACTAAATACGAGCAGTACTTC. Residues: CASSLAATKYEQYF.

The chain recombines TRBV19 with TRBJ1-2; TRBD1 matches at 8 bases. Per germline, CDR1 LNHDA and CDR2 SQIVND (reference sequence). After removal of 6 bases from V and 2 bases from J, the junction contained 5 bases not matched to a gene. The CDR3 has 14 amino acids. The CDR3 region has the DNA TGTGCCAGTAGAACGACAGGGGCGAACTATGGCTACACCTTC. Residues: CASRTTGANYGYTF. Based on the CDR3 plus reference TRBV19 and TRBJ1-2, the full variable domain is DGGITQSPKYLFRKEGQNVTLSCEQNLNHDAMYWYRQDPGQGLRLIYYSQIVNDFQKGDIAEGYSVSREKKESFPLTVTSAQKNPTAFYLCASRTTGANYGYTFGSGTRLTVV.

The chain carries TRBV28 and TRBJ2-7; the D gene is possibly TRBD1 (6 bases). The germline V gene has CDR1 MDHEN and CDR2 SYDVKM. This CDR3 contains 14 residues. V was shortened by 5 bases and J by 1 base, with 12 bases between the two germline ends. Written as DNA, the CDR3 is TGTGCCAGCAGTCGATCACAGGGATCCTACGAGCAGTACTTC. Protein product: CASSRSQGSYEQYF. Together with reference TRBV28 and TRBJ2-7, the CDR3 gives the full variable domain: DVKVTQSSRYLVKRTGEKVFLECVQDMDHENMFWYRQDPGLGLRLIYFSYDVKMKEKGDIPEGYSVSREKKERFSLILESASTNQTSMYLCASSRSQGSYEQYFGPGTRLTVT.

This clone showed up just once. The chain couples TRBV10-3 to TRBJ2-1; 8 positions match TRBD2. Germline loops: CDR1 ENHRY, CDR2 SYGVKD. Losses at the gene ends were 5 bases for V and 5 bases for J; bases not matched to a gene: 14. The CDR3 consists of 17 residues. CDR3 region: CAISPQRAGGTNNEQFF. The CDR3 DNA follows: TGTGCCATCAGTCCCCAGAGGGCGGGGGGAACGAACAATGAGCAGTTCTTC.

V and J are TRBV6-1 and TRBJ1-5, with no clear D. The germline V and J ends were trimmed by 7 bases and 0 bases, with 7 bases remaining between them. CDR3 size: 13 residues. CDR1 and CDR2 from the germline V gene are MNHNS and SASEGT. The DNA of the CDR3 is TGTGCCAGCACGGTAACTAGCAATCAGCCCCAGCATTTT. Its translation: CASTVTSNQPQHF.